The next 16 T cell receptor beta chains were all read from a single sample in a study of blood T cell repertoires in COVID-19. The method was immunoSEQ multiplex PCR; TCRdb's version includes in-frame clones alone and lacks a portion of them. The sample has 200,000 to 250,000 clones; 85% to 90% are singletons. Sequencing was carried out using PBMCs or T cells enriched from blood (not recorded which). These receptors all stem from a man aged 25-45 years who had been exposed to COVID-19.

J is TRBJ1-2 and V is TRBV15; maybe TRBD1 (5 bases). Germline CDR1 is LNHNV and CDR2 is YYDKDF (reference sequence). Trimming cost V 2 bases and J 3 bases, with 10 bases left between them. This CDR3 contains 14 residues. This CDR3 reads CATSRLDSDYGYTF. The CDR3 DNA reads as TGTGCCACCAGCAGACTCGACAGCGACTATGGCTACACCTTC.

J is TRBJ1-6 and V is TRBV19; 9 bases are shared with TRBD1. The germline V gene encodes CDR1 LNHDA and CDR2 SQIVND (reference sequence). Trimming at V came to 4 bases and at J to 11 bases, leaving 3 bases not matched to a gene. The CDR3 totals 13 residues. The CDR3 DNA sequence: TGTGCCAGTAGTAGGACAGGGGAACCACCCCTCCACTTT. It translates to CASSRTGEPPLHF.

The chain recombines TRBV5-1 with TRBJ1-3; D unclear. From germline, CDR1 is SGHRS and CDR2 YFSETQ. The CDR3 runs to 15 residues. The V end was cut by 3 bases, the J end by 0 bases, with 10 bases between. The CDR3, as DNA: TGCGCCAGCAGCTGGACTCCCACCTCTGGAAACACCATATATTTT. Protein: CASSWTPTSGNTIYF.

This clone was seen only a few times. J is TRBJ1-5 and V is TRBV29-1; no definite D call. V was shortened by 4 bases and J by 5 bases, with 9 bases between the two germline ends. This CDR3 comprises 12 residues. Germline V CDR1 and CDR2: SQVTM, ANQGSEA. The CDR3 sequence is CSVGQGDQPQHF. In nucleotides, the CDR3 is TGCAGCGTTGGACAAGGCGATCAGCCCCAGCATTTT.

DNA of the CDR3: TGCGCCAGCAGCCCGTCCGTGTTAGTTGAAGCTTTCTTT. The encoded protein is CASSPSVLVEAFF. The rearrangement uses TRBV4-1 and TRBJ1-1; unclear D gene. Germline lookup yields CDR1 MGHRA and CDR2 YSYEKL. The V and J ends lost 4 bases and 7 bases respectively, with 13 bases between them. The CDR3 has 13 amino acids.

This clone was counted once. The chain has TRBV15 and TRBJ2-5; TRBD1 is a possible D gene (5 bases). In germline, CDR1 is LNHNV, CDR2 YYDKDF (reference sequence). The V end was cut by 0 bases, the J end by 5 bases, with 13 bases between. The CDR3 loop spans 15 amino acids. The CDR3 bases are TGTGCCACCAGCAGAGATGGTAGGGGCTGGGAGACCCAGTACTTC. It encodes CATSRDGRGWETQYF.

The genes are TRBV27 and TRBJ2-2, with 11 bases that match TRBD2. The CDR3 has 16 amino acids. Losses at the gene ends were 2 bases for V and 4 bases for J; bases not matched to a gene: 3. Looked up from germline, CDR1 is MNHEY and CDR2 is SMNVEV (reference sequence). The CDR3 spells CASSLEGLAATGELFF. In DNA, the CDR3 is TGTGCCAGCAGTTTAGAGGGACTAGCGGCCACCGGGGAGCTGTTTTTT.

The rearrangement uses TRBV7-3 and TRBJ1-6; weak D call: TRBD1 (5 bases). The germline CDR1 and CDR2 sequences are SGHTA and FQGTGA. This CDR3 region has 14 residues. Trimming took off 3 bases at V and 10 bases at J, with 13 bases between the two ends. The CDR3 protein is CASSFTGQNSPLHF. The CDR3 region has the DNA TGTGCCAGCAGCTTTACAGGACAAAACTCACCCCTCCACTTT.

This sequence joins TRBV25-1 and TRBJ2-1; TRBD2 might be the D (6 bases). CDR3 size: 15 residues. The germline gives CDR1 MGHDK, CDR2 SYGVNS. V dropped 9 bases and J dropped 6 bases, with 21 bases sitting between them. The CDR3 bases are TGTGCCAGTGGGGGGTACGCTAAGCCCTCCAATGAGCAGTTCTTC. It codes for CASGGYAKPSNEQFF.

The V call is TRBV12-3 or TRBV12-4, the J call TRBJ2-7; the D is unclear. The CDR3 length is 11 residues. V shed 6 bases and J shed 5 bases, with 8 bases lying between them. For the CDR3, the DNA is TGTGCCAGCAGCCCAGGCCACGAGCAGTACTTC. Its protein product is CASSPGHEQYF.

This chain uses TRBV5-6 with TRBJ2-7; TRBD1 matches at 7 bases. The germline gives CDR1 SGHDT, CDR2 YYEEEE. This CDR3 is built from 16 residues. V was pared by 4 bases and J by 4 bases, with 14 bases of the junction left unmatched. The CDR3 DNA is TGTGCCAGCAGCCCGTTAGGGGGCGGTGAGAAATACGAGCAGTACTTC. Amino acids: CASSPLGGGEKYEQYF.

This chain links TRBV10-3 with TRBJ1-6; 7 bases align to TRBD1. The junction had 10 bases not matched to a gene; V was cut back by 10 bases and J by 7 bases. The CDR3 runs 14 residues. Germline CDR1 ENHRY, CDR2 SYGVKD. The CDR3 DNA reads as TGTGCCACCACCGGGACAGTCGTAAATTCACCCCTCCACTTT. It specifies CATTGTVVNSPLHF.

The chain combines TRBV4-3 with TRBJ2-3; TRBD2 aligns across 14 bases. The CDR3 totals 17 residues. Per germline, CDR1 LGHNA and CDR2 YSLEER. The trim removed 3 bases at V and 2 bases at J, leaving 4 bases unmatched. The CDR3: CASSQGLAGANTDTQYF. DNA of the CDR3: TGCGCCAGCAGCCAGGGACTAGCGGGGGCTAACACAGATACGCAGTATTTT.

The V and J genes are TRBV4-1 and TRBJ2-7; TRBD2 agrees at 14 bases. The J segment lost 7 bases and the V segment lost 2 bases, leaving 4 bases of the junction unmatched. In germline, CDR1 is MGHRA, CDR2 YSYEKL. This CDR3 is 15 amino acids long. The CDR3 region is CASSQRTSGGLEQYF. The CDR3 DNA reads TGCGCCAGCAGCCAAAGGACTAGCGGGGGGCTGGAGCAGTACTTC.

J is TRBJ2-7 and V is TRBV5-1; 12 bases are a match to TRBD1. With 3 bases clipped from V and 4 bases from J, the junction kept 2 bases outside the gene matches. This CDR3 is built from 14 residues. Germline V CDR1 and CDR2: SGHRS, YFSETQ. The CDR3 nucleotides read TGCGCCAGCAGCTCGGGACAGGGGGCGTACGAGCAGTACTTC. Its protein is CASSSGQGAYEQYF.

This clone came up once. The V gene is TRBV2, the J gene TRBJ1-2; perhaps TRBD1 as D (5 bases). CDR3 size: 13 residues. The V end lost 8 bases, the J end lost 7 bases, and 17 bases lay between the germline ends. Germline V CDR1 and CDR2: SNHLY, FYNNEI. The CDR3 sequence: CASLKTGGTGYTF. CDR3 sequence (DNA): TGTGCCAGCCTAAAGACCGGGGGTACTGGCTACACCTTC.